This T cell receptor beta chain was identified during a study of metastatic and nonmetastatic thyroid tumors. Study in general: Repertoire comparison spanned blood and tumor or nodule tissue of malignant and benign thyroid patients.

Overall study findings and caveats: In both blood and tumor samples, TCR beta diversity was reported significantly higher for malignant than benign nodules.

The J segment lost 4 bases and the V segment lost 6 bases, leaving 9 bases of the junction unmatched. This CDR3 contains 14 residues. TCRdb re-called clones via MiXCR from the PCR reads. This table holds over 40,000 clones, roughly 10% found once. Every patient underwent thyroid surgery untreated. Note on this clone: Antigen: not known.

The sequencing sample was made of blood. V is TRBV12-3 or TRBV12-4 and J is TRBJ2-7; 7 nucleotides agree with TRBD2. This sequence was found in a female donor with papillary thyroid cancer or a benign thyroid nodule (not recorded which). Some clones in this sample may be carry-over from other donors' samples. This CDR3 reads CASSSGGSQYEQYF. The CDR3 nucleotides read TGTGCCAGCAGCAGTGGCGGGAGTCAGTACGAGCAGTACTTC.